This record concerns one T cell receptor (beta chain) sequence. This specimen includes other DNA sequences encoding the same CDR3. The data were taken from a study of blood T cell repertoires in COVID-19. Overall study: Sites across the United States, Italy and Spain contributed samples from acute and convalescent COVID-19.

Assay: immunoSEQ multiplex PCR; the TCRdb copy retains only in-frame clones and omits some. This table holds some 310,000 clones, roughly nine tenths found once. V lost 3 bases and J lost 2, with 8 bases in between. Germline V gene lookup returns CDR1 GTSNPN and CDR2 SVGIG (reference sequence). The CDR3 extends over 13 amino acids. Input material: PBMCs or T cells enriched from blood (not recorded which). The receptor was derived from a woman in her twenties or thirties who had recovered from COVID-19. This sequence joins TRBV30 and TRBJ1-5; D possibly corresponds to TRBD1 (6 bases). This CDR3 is CAWSPGGNQPQHF. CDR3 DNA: TGTGCCTGGAGCCCAGGGGGCAATCAGCCCCAGCATTTT.